This TCR beta chain was recorded in a study of blood T cell repertoires in COVID-19. Study as a whole: The analysed material was cDNA or gDNA that came from T cells, B-cell-depleted T cells, or PBMCs.

This CDR3 spans 22 amino acids. Germline CDR1 and CDR2: SGHRS and YFSETQ. Trimming took 5 bases from V and 0 from J; bases not matched to a gene: 26. The assay was immunoSEQ multiplex PCR, and TCRdb's table has in-frame clones only and misses some. The sample shows 400,000 or so clones, over 75% of them seen only once. The chain carries TRBV5-1 and TRBJ1-3, with 7 positions matching TRBD1. The clonotype was recovered from a middle-aged woman with COVID-19, enrolled during active disease. Sequencing was done on a sample of peripheral blood. The CDR3 reads CASRPHHAGGQPSFSSGNTIYF. In nucleotides, the CDR3 is TGCGCCAGCAGACCCCATCACGCAGGGGGACAACCCTCCTTTAGCTCTGGAAACACCATATATTTT.